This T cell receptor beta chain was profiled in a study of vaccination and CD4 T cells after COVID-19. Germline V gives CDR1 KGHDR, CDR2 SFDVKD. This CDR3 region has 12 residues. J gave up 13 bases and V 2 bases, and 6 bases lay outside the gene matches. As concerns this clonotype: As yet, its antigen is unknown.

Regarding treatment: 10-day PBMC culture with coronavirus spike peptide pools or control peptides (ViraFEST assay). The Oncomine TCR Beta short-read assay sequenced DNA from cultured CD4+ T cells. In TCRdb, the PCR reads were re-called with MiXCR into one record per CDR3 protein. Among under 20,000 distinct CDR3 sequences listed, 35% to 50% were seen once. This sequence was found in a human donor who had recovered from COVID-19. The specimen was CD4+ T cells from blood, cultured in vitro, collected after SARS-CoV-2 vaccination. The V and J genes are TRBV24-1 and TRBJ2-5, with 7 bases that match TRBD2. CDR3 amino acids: CATSDSRSGVYF. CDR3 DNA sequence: TGTGCCACCAGTGATTCGCGGAGCGGGGTGTACTTC.